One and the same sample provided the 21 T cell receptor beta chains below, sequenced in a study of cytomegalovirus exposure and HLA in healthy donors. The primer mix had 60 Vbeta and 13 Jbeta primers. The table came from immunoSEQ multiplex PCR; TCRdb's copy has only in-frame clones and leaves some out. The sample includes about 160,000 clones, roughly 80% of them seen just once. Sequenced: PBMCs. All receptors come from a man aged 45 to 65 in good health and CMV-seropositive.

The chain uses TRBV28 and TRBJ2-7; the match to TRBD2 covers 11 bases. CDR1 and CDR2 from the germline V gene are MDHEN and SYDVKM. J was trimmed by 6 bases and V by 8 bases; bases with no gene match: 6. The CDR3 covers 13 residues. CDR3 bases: TGTGCCAGCTATAGCGGGAGGGTTGGCGAGCAGTACTTC. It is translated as CASYSGRVGEQYF.

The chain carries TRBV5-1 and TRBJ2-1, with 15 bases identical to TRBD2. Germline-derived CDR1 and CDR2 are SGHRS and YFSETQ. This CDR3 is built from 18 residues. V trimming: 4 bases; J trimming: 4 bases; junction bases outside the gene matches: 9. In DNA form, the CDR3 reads TGCGCCAGCAGCCCGGGACTAGCGGGGGGCCTTTCATACAATGAGCAGTTCTTC. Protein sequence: CASSPGLAGGLSYNEQFF.

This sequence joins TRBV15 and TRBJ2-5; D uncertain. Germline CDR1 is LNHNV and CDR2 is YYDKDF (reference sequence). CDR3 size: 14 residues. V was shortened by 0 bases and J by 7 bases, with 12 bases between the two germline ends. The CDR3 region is CATSRDRHRGTQYF. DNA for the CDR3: TGTGCCACCAGCAGAGATAGACACCGTGGGACCCAGTACTTC.

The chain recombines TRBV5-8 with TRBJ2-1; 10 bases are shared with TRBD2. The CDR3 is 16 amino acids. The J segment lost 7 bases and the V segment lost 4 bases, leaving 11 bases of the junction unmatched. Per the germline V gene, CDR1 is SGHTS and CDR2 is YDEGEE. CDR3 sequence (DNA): TGTGCCAGCAGCCCCTCACTAGCGGGGAGCTCGAATGAGCAGTTCTTC. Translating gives CASSPSLAGSSNEQFF.

The CDR3 DNA reads TGTGCCAGCAGTGTCTGGACAGGGGGCCAAGATACGCAGTATTTT. It specifies CASSVWTGGQDTQYF. The chain uses TRBV28 and TRBJ2-3, with 11 bases fitting TRBD1. Looked up from germline, CDR1 is MDHEN and CDR2 is SYDVKM. With V trimmed by 5 bases and J by 5 bases, 6 bases remained unmatched. This CDR3 contains 15 residues.

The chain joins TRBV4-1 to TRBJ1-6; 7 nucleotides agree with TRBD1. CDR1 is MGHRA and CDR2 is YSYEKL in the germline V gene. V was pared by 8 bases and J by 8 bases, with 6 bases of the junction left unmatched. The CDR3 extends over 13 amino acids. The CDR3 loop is CASGLGTDSPLHF. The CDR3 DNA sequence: TGCGCCAGCGGTTTGGGGACAGATTCACCCCTCCACTTT.

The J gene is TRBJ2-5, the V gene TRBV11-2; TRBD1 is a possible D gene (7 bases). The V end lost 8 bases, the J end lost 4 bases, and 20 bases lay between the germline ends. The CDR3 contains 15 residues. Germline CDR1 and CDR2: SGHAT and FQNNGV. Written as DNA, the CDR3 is TGTGCCAGCTCCAGGGGGGAGTCGCCCTCAGAGACCCAGTACTTC. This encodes CASSRGESPSETQYF.

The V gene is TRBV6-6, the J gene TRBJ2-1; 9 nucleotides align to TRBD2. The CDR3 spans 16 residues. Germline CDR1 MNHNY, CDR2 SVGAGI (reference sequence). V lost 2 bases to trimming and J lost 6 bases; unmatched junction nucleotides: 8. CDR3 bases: TGTGCCAGCAGTTACCAACTAGCGGGCCTTCTCAATGAGCAGTTCTTC. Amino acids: CASSYQLAGLLNEQFF.

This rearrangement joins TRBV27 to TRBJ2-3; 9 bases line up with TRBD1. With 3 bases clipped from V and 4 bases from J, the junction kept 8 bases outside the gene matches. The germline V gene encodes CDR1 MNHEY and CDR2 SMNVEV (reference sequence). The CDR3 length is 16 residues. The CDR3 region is CASSFFPGQGPDTQYF. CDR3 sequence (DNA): TGTGCCAGCAGTTTTTTCCCGGGACAGGGACCAGATACGCAGTATTTT.

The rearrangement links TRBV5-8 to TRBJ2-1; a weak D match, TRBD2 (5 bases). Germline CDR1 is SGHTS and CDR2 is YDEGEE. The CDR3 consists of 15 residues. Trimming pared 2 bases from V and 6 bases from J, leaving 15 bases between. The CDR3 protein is CASSFLGVVGNEQFF. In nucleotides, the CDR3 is TGTGCCAGCAGCTTTCTCGGGGTGGTGGGCAATGAGCAGTTCTTC.

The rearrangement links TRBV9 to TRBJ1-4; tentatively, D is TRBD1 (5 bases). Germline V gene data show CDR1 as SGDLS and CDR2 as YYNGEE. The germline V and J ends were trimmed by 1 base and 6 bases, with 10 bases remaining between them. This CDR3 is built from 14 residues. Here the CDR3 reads CASSVLGADEKLFF. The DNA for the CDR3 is TGTGCCAGCAGCGTACTAGGGGCGGATGAAAAACTGTTTTTT.

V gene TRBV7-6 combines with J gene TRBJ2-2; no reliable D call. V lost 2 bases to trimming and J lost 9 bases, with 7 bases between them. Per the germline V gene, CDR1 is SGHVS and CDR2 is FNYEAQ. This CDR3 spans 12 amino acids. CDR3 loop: CASSLRARELFF. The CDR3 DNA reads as TGTGCCAGCAGCTTAAGAGCGCGGGAGCTGTTTTTT.

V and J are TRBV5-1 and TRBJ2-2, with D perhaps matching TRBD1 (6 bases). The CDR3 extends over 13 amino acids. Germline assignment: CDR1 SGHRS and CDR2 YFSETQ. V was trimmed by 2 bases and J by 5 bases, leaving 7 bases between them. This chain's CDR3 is CASSLQGTGELFF. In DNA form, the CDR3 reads TGCGCCAGCAGCTTACAGGGAACCGGGGAGCTGTTTTTT.

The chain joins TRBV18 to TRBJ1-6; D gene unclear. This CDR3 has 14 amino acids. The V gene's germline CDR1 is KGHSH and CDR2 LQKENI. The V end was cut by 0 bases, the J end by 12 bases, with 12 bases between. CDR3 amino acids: CASSPPSGDGPLHF. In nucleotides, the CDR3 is TGTGCCAGCTCACCACCTTCGGGAGACGGACCCCTCCACTTT.

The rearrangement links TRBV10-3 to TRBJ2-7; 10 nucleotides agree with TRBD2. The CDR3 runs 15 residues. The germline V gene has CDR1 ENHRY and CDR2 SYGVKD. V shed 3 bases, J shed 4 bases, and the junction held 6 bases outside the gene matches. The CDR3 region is CAISDSTSGMYEQYF. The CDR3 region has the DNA TGTGCCATCAGTGATAGTACTAGCGGGATGTACGAGCAGTACTTC.

The CDR3 is CASSSTGGLQPQHF. For the CDR3, the DNA is TGTGCCAGCAGTTCAACAGGGGGCCTTCAGCCCCAGCATTTT. The chain couples TRBV28 to TRBJ1-5; the match to TRBD1 covers 9 bases. This CDR3 region has 14 residues. With V trimmed by 4 bases and J by 6 bases, 4 bases remained unmatched. Germline lookup yields CDR1 MDHEN and CDR2 SYDVKM.

CDR3 sequence: CAISKTDFSGNTIYF. CDR3 nucleotides: TGTGCCATCAGTAAGACAGACTTCTCTGGAAACACCATATATTTT. J is TRBJ1-3 and V is TRBV10-3; tentatively, D is TRBD1 (5 bases). V lost 5 bases to trimming and J lost 0 bases, with 11 bases between them. The CDR3 loop spans 15 amino acids. Germline values: CDR1 ENHRY, CDR2 SYGVKD.

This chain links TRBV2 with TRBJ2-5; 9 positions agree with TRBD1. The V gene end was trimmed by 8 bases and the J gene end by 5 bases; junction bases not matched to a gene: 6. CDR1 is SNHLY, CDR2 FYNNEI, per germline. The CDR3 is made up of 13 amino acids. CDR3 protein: CASHRGLGETQYF. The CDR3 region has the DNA TGTGCCAGCCACAGGGGGCTGGGGGAGACCCAGTACTTC.

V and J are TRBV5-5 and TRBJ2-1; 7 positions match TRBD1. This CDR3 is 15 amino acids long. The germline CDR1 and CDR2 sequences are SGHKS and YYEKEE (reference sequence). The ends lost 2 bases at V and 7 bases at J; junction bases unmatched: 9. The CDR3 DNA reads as TGTGCCAGCAGCTTACATACCGGGACAGAGAATGAGCAGTTCTTC. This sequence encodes CASSLHTGTENEQFF. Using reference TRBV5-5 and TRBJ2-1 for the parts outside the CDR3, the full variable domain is DAGVTQSPTHLIKTRGQQVTLRCSPISGHKSVSWYQQVLGQGPQFIFQYYEKEERGRGNFPDRFSARQFPNYSSELNVNALLLGDSALYLCASSLHTGTENEQFFGPGTRLTVL.

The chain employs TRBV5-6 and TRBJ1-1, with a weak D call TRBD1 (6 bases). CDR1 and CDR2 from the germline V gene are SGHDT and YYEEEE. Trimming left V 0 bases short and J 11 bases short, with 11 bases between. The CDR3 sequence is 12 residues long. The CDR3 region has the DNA TGTGCCAGCAGCTTGGACAGGGCGAAGGCTTTCTTT. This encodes CASSLDRAKAFF.

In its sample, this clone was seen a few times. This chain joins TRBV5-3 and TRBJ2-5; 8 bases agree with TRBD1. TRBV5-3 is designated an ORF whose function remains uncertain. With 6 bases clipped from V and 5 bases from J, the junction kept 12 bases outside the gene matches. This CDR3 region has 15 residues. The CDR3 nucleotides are TGTGCCAGAATCGGCAGGGGGCCCTCCTTCGAGACCCAGTACTTC. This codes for CARIGRGPSFETQYF.